A single sample is the source of the 21 T cell receptor beta chains below, sequenced in a study of T-cell reconstitution after alpha-beta-depleted transplantation in children (TCRdb year 2016). The library was made by PCR. These reads were obtained on an Illumina HiSeq 2500. TCR libraries were prepared with molecular barcoding, using unique molecular identifiers to normalize TCRbeta repertoire quantification. TCRdb trimmed public reads at Q25 via fastp, called clones via MiXCR and kept in-frame beta chains. Each CDR3 protein appears once, grouped with its most common genes and DNA. Here the sample has about 480,000 distinct CDR3 sequences; around 13% occur a single time. The ten top clones hold around 6% of the sample. The sample here was PBMCs from the stem cell graft donor, taken from the stem cell graft. The receptor set was obtained from a human donor who donated a stem cell graft to a child with combined immunodeficiency.

There are many counts of this clonotype. The chain recombines TRBV6-5 with TRBJ1-2; D is unclear. With 6 bases removed from V and 2 bases from J, the gap between germline ends came to 10 bases. The CDR3 loop spans 13 amino acids. Germline CDR1 MNHEY, CDR2 SVGAGI. The chain's CDR3 is CASRSTENYGYTF. The DNA of the CDR3 is TGTGCCAGCAGATCTACAGAAAACTATGGCTACACCTTC.

This clonotype has a count of ten or more. This chain joins TRBV12-3 or TRBV12-4 and TRBJ2-7; TRBD1 aligns across 9 bases. The V and J ends lost 6 bases and 5 bases, in that order; junction bases with no gene match: 8. The length of the CDR3 is 14 residues. As DNA, the CDR3 is TGTGCCAGCAGGGCGGGGACAGGGTTCAACGAGCAGTACTTC. Its translation: CASRAGTGFNEQYF.

The chain combines TRBV29-1 with TRBJ2-5; 7 bases align to TRBD2. This CDR3 spans 12 amino acids. V lost 5 bases to trimming and J lost 5 bases; unmatched junction nucleotides: 5. CDR1 is SQVTM and CDR2 is ANQGSEA in the germline V gene. The CDR3 here is CSVLYGGETQYF. For the CDR3, the DNA is TGCAGCGTTCTCTACGGGGGGGAGACCCAGTACTTC. Full variable domain (remainder filled in from reference TRBV29-1 and TRBJ2-5): SAVISQKPSRDICQRGTSLTIQCQVDSQVTMMFWYRQQPGQSLTLIATANQGSEATYESGFVIDKFPISRPNLTFSTLTVSNMSPEDSSIYLCSVLYGGETQYFGPGTRLLVL.

This clonotype was seen repeatedly, ten times or more. The rearrangement links TRBV5-1 to TRBJ2-1; 7 nucleotides agree with TRBD1. Trimming at V came to 3 bases and at J to 2 bases, leaving 5 bases not matched to a gene. This CDR3 contains 15 residues. The germline V gene encodes CDR1 SGHRS and CDR2 YFSETQ. The CDR3 reads CASSSRQGTYNEQFF. CDR3 in DNA: TGCGCCAGCAGCTCCAGACAGGGCACCTACAATGAGCAGTTCTTC.

This rearrangement joins TRBV9 to TRBJ1-3, with TRBD1 as a possible D gene (6 bases). CDR3 length: 15 amino acids. Germline lookup yields CDR1 SGDLS and CDR2 YYNGEE. V dropped 4 bases and J dropped 0 bases, with 11 bases sitting between them. The CDR3 loop is CASSTRTDSGNTIYF. The CDR3 DNA sequence: TGTGCCAGCAGCACCAGGACAGACTCTGGAAACACCATATATTTT.

This clonotype has at least ten counts. This chain links TRBV27 with TRBJ2-7; no clear D. This CDR3 has 14 residues. V was cut by 2 bases and J by 2 bases, with 10 bases left in between. Germline V gene sequence: CDR1 MNHEY, CDR2 SMNVEV (reference sequence). CDR3 sequence reads: CASSLRSLPYEQYF. The CDR3 DNA sequence: TGTGCCAGCAGTTTAAGGTCTCTCCCCTACGAGCAGTACTTC.

The CDR3 protein is CASSQDQSRGPSGTQYF. The CDR3 DNA reads as TGTGCCAGCAGCCAAGACCAGTCGCGGGGCCCCTCTGGGACCCAGTACTTC. V usage is TRBV4-2 and J usage is TRBJ2-5; a possible D gene is TRBD2 (6 bases). From germline, CDR1 is LGHNA and CDR2 YNFKEQ. The V and J ends lost 0 bases and 7 bases respectively, with 21 bases between them. CDR3 length equals 17 residues.

In this sample, this clonotype turned up a few times. V is TRBV12-5 and J is TRBJ2-7; D gene uncertain. Germline lookup yields CDR1 LGHNT and CDR2 FRNRAP. Trimming removed 1 base at V and 6 bases at J, with 7 bases between. CDR3 size: 12 residues. The CDR3 region has the DNA TGTGCTAGTGGTTTGGGAATCTTCGAGCAGTACTTC. This codes for CASGLGIFEQYF.

This clonotype has only a few counts. V gene TRBV29-1 combines with J gene TRBJ2-3; 7 bases align to TRBD1. J lost 7 bases, V lost 3 bases, and 10 bases had no gene match. The CDR3 sequence is 14 residues long. CDR1 and CDR2 from the germline V gene are SQVTM and ANQGSEA. The CDR3 sequence is CSVEGDRVLYTQYF. CDR3 bases: TGCAGCGTTGAGGGAGACAGGGTGCTATATACGCAGTATTTT.

This clonotype was seen many times. The chain has TRBV5-6 and TRBJ2-7; 7 positions agree with TRBD2. CDR1 and CDR2 from the germline V gene are SGHDT and YYEEEE. J gave up 0 bases and V 4 bases, and 7 bases lay outside the gene matches. The CDR3 extends over 15 amino acids. The CDR3 loop reads CASSKYGGNSYEQYF. Here the CDR3 DNA reads TGTGCCAGCAGCAAGTACGGGGGGAACTCCTACGAGCAGTACTTC.

The chain links TRBV20-1 to TRBJ2-3; tentatively, D is TRBD2 (5 bases). The V gene lost 6 bases and the J gene lost 9 bases, with 13 bases spanning the gap. This CDR3 spans 11 amino acids. From germline, CDR1 is DFQATT and CDR2 SNEGSKA (reference sequence). The CDR3 loop is CSAGVAYTQYF. The CDR3 coding sequence is TGCAGTGCCGGGGTCGCCTACACGCAGTATTTT.

This clonotype came up many times. The V and J genes are TRBV29-1 and TRBJ2-1; TRBD1 aligns across 8 bases. CDR1 is SQVTM and CDR2 is ANQGSEA in the germline V gene. V trimming: 4 bases; J trimming: 5 bases; junction bases outside the gene matches: 7. This CDR3 is 14 amino acids long. The CDR3 protein is CSVGYRGVDNEQFF. CDR3 nucleotide sequence: TGCAGCGTTGGGTACAGGGGGGTTGACAATGAGCAGTTCTTC.

This clonotype was detected ten times or more. V is TRBV4-3 and J is TRBJ2-1; D might be TRBD1 (6 bases). V lost 0 bases and J 6 bases, leaving 15 bases between the germline ends. The CDR3 covers 16 residues. Germline values: CDR1 LGHNA, CDR2 YSLEER. CDR3 residues: CASSQDRGTWSNEQFF. DNA for the CDR3: TGCGCCAGCAGCCAAGATAGAGGGACATGGTCCAATGAGCAGTTCTTC.

This clonotype turned up a few times. The rearrangement uses TRBV20-1 and TRBJ2-4; 8 bases agree with TRBD2. CDR3 length equals 12 residues. CDR1 is DFQATT and CDR2 is SNEGSKA in the germline V gene (reference sequence). V lost 7 bases and J lost 6; bases outside the gene matches: 5. In nucleotides, the CDR3 is TGCAGTGGTAGGGCGGGGGGAAACATTCAGTACTTC. Translated: CSGRAGGNIQYF.

J is TRBJ2-1 and V is TRBV20-1, with a tentative D call TRBD1 (6 bases). Germline V CDR1 and CDR2: DFQATT, SNEGSKA (reference sequence). The CDR3 is made up of 12 amino acids. The V end lost 6 bases, the J end lost 4 bases, and 10 bases lay between the germline ends. Here the CDR3 DNA reads TGCAGTGCGAGACAGGATTACAATGAGCAGTTCTTC. Protein product: CSARQDYNEQFF.

This clonotype was seen ten or more times. The rearrangement joins TRBV7-6 to TRBJ2-1; D may be TRBD2 (7 bases). Trimming stripped 2 bases from V and 8 bases from J, with 13 bases between. The CDR3 sequence is 14 residues long. CDR1 is SGHVS and CDR2 is FNYEAQ in the germline V gene. The CDR3 DNA is TGTGCCAGCAGCTTAAGGGGGGGGAGGGATGAGCAGTTCTTC. It is translated as CASSLRGGRDEQFF.

The table lists this clonotype with a few counts. The chain joins TRBV5-5 to TRBJ2-7, with D maybe TRBD1 (6 bases). The ends were cut back, 6 bases at V and 0 bases at J, with 10 bases in the middle. CDR1 is SGHKS and CDR2 is YYEKEE in the germline V gene (reference sequence). CDR3 length: 13 amino acids. The CDR3 reads CASTRQVSYEQYF. The CDR3 DNA is TGTGCCAGCACCCGACAGGTCTCCTACGAGCAGTACTTC.

This clonotype turned up a few times. The chain carries TRBV27 and TRBJ2-1, with 7 bases matching TRBD2. CDR1 and CDR2 (germline): MNHEY, SMNVEV (reference sequence). The V segment lost 6 bases and the J segment 6 bases; nucleotides outside the gene matches: 14. This CDR3 is built from 16 residues. CDR3: CASSPPWGEGINEQFF. CDR3 DNA: TGTGCCAGCAGCCCCCCCTGGGGGGAGGGTATCAATGAGCAGTTCTTC.

This clonotype was observed a few times. The chain combines TRBV20-1 with TRBJ2-3; D gene uncertain. CDR1 is DFQATT, CDR2 SNEGSKA, per germline (reference sequence). Trimming removed 3 bases at V and 2 bases at J, with 15 bases between. The CDR3 covers 15 residues. The CDR3, as DNA: TGCAGTGCTAGGGCCCCCCGGCAGGCCACAGATACGCAGTATTTT. Translating gives CSARAPRQATDTQYF.

The count of this clonotype is one. One junction end disagrees with the germline gene, perhaps due to a read error. The chain carries TRBV5-6 and TRBJ2-5; 11 positions agree with TRBD2. CDR1 is SGHDT and CDR2 is YYEEEE in the germline V gene. The CDR3 is 16 residues long. Written as DNA, the CDR3 is TGTGCCAGCAGCATAGGGACTAGCGGCGGACAAGAGATCCAGTACTTC. The encoded protein is CASSIGTSGGQEIQYF.

The sample holds many counts of this clonotype. The chain has TRBV7-2 and TRBJ2-1; possibly TRBD1 or TRBD2 for D (5 bases each). The germline gives CDR1 SGHTA, CDR2 FQGNSA. V lost 4 bases and J lost 5, with 12 bases in between. CDR3 length: 14 amino acids. CDR3 residues: CASSSRGYNNEQFF. The DNA of the CDR3 is TGTGCCAGCAGCTCCCGGGGCTACAACAATGAGCAGTTCTTC.